This TCR beta chain comes out of a study of blood T cell repertoires in COVID-19 (TCRdb year 2020). With regard to the full study: Samples covering the acute and convalescent phases of COVID-19 were provided by collaborators in the United States, Italy and Spain. Sample metadata almost always included a de-identified subject ID, COVID-19 status, age in years and sex. The material from the prospective study consisted of cDNA or gDNA derived from T cells, B-cell-depleted T cells, or PBMCs. A freely available public database, intended as a resource for researchers studying the immune response to SARS-CoV-2, is where the repertoires were released. The samples were drawn from two sources: the first 160 participants of the ongoing ImmuneRACE study, and 1,200 or so subjects contributed by 6 global collaborators. Deeply sampled blood TCRbeta repertoires from subjects exposed to, actively infected with, or recovered from COVID-19 were included in the dataset. Where available, HLA class I and class II types were taken from metadata supplied by the sample provider and were not determined by assay-based typing.

Of note for this clone: Its binding antigen is unknown. Base qualities are not at hand, and no much larger clone is one base apart.

The V end loses 3 bases and the J end loses 7 bases, and a stretch of 15 bases separates them. The germline V gene sets CDR1 to SGHTA and CDR2 to FQGNSA. Measured from the cysteine to the phenylalanine, the CDR3 is 15 residues long. The DNA shown is the 45-base CDR3, in frame from base 1. TCRbeta CDR3 regions were amplified from genomic DNA using the immunoSEQ Assay, a bias-controlled multiplex PCR. Processing in the source paper ran as follows. The number of nucleated cells in each sample was estimated from the amplification of reference gene primers within the assay. Sequence reads were collapsed and filtered to measure the absolute abundance of every unique TCRbeta CDR3 rearrangement. For each sample, productive Simpson clonality was calculated as the square root of Simpson's diversity index over productive rearrangements. Here the immuneACCESS table is served through TCRdb, limited to in-frame sequences with V and J called. Missing clones are a known gap in these copies; in checked studies unresolved V genes cover under half, and the rest lacks a known reason. V and J calls and clone size are copied from that table; D and trimming were computed from the DNA. This sample is represented by 90,000 to 100,000 clones; 81% of them were singletons. Roughly 4% of the sample is in the top ten clones.

Collaborating institutions collected whole blood in K2EDTA tubes following their own protocols. Collaborator samples were shipped for TCRbeta analysis as frozen whole blood, isolated PBMCs, or DNA extracted from either sample type. Paper-wide results and their limitations: How much clinical and demographic metadata was included differed by source and by participant, and the metadata was provided uncurated.

Recombination connected TRBV7-2 to TRBJ1-4, with TRBD1 perhaps the D gene, on 6 matching bases. The origin of this receptor is a man in his 60s with acute or convalescent COVID-19. Sequencing was done on a sample of peripheral blood. The bases are TGTGCCAGCAGCTTCTGGGGGGGGCGCAGTGAAAAACTGTTTTTT. Its translation reads: CASSFWGGRSEKLFF.